The 17 T cell receptor beta chains below all came from one sample that was sequenced in a study of tumor and adjacent non-tumor tissue in lung cancer. TCRbeta libraries were built with three rounds of nested PCR, modified from ARM-PCR. Each CDR3 protein gets one entry after TCRdb re-called the multiplex PCR reads with MiXCR. The data contain about 110,000 distinct CDR3 sequences, roughly 80% of them singletons. This sample's RNA came from whole unsorted tissue. Sequencing input: lung tumor tissue. The receptor set was obtained from a woman aged 55-69 years with non-small cell lung cancer.

This clonotype was seen just once. Likely a read error: the CDR3 ends without its conserved phenylalanine or tryptophan. The chain recombines TRBV4-3 with TRBJ1-1; no clear D. Trimming removed 1 base from V and 5 bases from J, with 11 bases in between. This CDR3 is built from 14 residues. Germline V gives CDR1 LGHNA, CDR2 YSLEER. This CDR3 reads CASSQVAPRTEAFS. Here the CDR3 DNA reads TGCGCCAGCAGCCAAGTAGCTCCGCGGACTGAAGCTTTCTCT.

In the case of this clonotype: This could be a read error, since a much larger clone is one nucleotide away. The chain recombines TRBV10-2 with TRBJ1-5; no firm D call. CDR1 is WSHSY and CDR2 is SAAADI in the germline V gene. Trimming cost V 4 bases and J 7 bases, with 8 bases left between them. CDR3 length: 12 residues. CDR3 region: CASSVKGQPQHF. Here the CDR3 DNA reads TGCGCCAGCAGTGTGAAGGGACAGCCCCAGCATTTT.

The rearrangement links TRBV4-3 to TRBJ1-1; D is perhaps TRBD1 (5 bases). The CDR3 spans 15 residues. From germline, CDR1 is LGHNA and CDR2 YSLEER. Trimming took 4 bases from V and 6 from J, leaving 18 bases between them. CDR3 sequence: CASSPADKAGAEAFF. The DNA for the CDR3 is TGCGCCAGCAGCCCTGCGGACAAGGCGGGGGCTGAAGCTTTCTTT.

J is TRBJ2-1 and V is TRBV14, with 8 bases lining up with TRBD1. V was clipped by 7 bases and J by 5 bases; unmatched bases: 13. Germline assignment: CDR1 SGHDN and CDR2 FVKESK. This CDR3 is built from 16 residues. For the CDR3, the DNA is TGTGCCAGCAACCTGTACGACAGGGGCGCCCACAATGAGCAGTTCTTC. It translates to CASNLYDRGAHNEQFF.

The chain is built from TRBV11-2 and TRBJ2-2, with D maybe TRBD2 (5 bases). This CDR3 region has 16 residues. The V gene lost 5 bases and the J gene lost 3 bases, with 16 bases spanning the gap. Germline values: CDR1 SGHAT, CDR2 FQNNGV. The CDR3 here is CASSIVLGAHTGELFF. CDR3 coding DNA: TGTGCCAGCAGCATAGTATTGGGAGCGCACACCGGGGAGCTGTTTTTT.

With regard to this clonotype: At one end the junction does not follow the germline gene, possibly because of a read error. The V and J genes are TRBV6-2 or TRBV6-3 and TRBJ2-3; 9 nucleotides match TRBD2. Germline CDR1 reads MNHEY; CDR2 reads SVGEGT. CDR3 size: 15 residues. Here the CDR3 DNA reads TGTGTCAGTAGTTCGGGCGGGGGGGCCCCAGATACGCAGTACTTT. Translation gives CVSSSGGGAPDTQYF.

As regards this clonotype: The conserved final phenylalanine or tryptophan is absent from the CDR3, which likely points to a read error. The chain joins TRBV11-1 to TRBJ2-2; TRBD2 agrees at 12 bases. From germline, CDR1 is SGHAT and CDR2 FQDESV (reference sequence). Trimming at V came to 10 bases and at J to 4 bases, leaving 13 bases not matched to a gene. CDR3 length: 17 residues. The CDR3 here is CANCPRLAGESTGELFL. The CDR3 region has the DNA TGTGCCAACTGCCCGCGACTAGCGGGAGAATCCACCGGGGAGCTGTTTTTA.

As concerns this clonotype: The junction departs from the called germline gene at one end, perhaps through a read error. The gene calls are TRBV4-3 and TRBJ2-3, with D hard to call. Per the germline V gene, CDR1 is LGHNA and CDR2 is YSLEER. This CDR3 has 17 amino acids. The CDR3 region is CGSSYDRGPSSTDTQYF. Here the CDR3 DNA reads TGCGGCAGCAGCTATGACCGCGGACCTAGTAGCACAGATACGCAGTATTTT.

The chain links TRBV2 to TRBJ1-1; tentative D call: TRBD1 (5 bases). V was cut by 8 bases and J by 1 base, with 11 bases left in between. CDR1 and CDR2 from the germline V gene are SNHLY and FYNNEI. CDR3 length: 13 amino acids. This CDR3 is CASQLTANTEAFF. CDR3 in DNA: TGTGCCAGCCAACTGACAGCGAACACTGAAGCTTTCTTT.

A word on this clonotype: This clone may be a read error of a much larger clone one base away. The V call is TRBV10-3, the J call TRBJ2-2; possible D gene TRBD2, 5 bases. This CDR3 is built from 14 residues. From germline, CDR1 is ENHRY and CDR2 SYGVKD. CDR3 coding DNA: TGTGCCATCAGTGGGGTTGCGAACACCGGGGAGCTGTTGTTT. Encoded protein: CAISGVANTGELLF.

This clonotype was observed a few times. A much larger clone sits a single nucleotide away, making a read error possible. The gene calls are TRBV29-1 and TRBJ2-7; TRBD1 matches 8 bases. Germline V gives CDR1 SQVTM, CDR2 ANQGSEA. The CDR3 is made up of 13 amino acids. The CDR3 sequence: CSVKDRDSYEQNF. In nucleotides, the CDR3 is TGCAGCGTTAAGGACAGGGACTCCTACGAGCAGAACTTC.

V usage is TRBV7-2 and J usage is TRBJ2-7; D is uncertain. V lost 5 bases and J 2 bases, leaving 10 bases between the germline ends. The CDR3 loop spans 13 amino acids. CDR1 and CDR2 (germline): SGHTA, FQGNSA. The CDR3 loop is CASSPTDTYEQYF. The CDR3 DNA is TGTGCCAGCAGCCCTACCGATACCTACGAGCAGTACTTC.

On this clonotype itself: The junction differs from germline at one of its ends, possibly a read error. The V and J genes are TRBV11-3 and TRBJ1-1; D unresolved. The CDR3 is 15 residues long. Germline V gene lookup returns CDR1 SGHNT and CDR2 YENEEA. In nucleotides, the CDR3 is TGTGTCAGCAGTTTAGATTCGGGGAGAGGCACTGAAGCTTCCTTT. The encoded protein is CVSSLDSGRGTEASF.

Turning to this clonotype: This could be a read error, since a much larger clone is one nucleotide away. The V and J genes are TRBV20-1 and TRBJ1-1; no clear D gene. Trimming took off 4 bases at V and 5 bases at J, with 17 bases between the two ends. The CDR3 runs 14 residues. Germline loops: CDR1 DFQATT, CDR2 SNEGSKA (reference sequence). This CDR3 is CSAIVPGLRTEAFF. The CDR3 DNA follows: TGCAGTGCTATAGTCCCCGGCTTGAGGACTGAAGCTTTCTTT.

Concerning this clonotype: This may arise from a read error, as a much more abundant clone is one base away. The rearrangement uses TRBV20-1 and TRBJ1-1; D not resolved. Germline assignment: CDR1 DFQATT and CDR2 SNEGSKA (reference sequence). V gave up 8 bases and J gave up 5 bases, with 12 bases separating them. The CDR3 has 11 residues. The CDR3 sequence is CSTWTGTEAFF. In DNA form, the CDR3 reads TGCAGTACCTGGACGGGGACTGAAGCTTTCTTT.

Worth noting for this clonotype: Germline and junction disagree at one end, which may indicate a read error. The chain combines TRBV29-1 with TRBJ1-1, with D unresolved. This CDR3 spans 14 amino acids. Germline values: CDR1 SQVTM, CDR2 ANQGSEA. The CDR3 bases are TGCAGTGTTGGTCCCGATGAGACATGGTTTGAAGCTTTCTTT. It is translated as CSVGPDETWFEAFF.

As regards this clonotype: The CDR3 carries no conserved terminal phenylalanine or tryptophan, so it likely arises from a read error. This chain links TRBV7-2 with TRBJ1-2; no clear D. The CDR3 covers 14 residues. Germline CDR1 reads SGHTA; CDR2 reads FQGNSA. Trimming cost V 5 bases and J 6 bases, with 16 bases left between them. The chain's CDR3 is CASSPYSRQHGYTS. In nucleotides, the CDR3 is TGTGCCAGCAGCCCGTACTCCCGGCAGCATGGCTACACCTCC.